The rows below give T cell receptor beta chains drawn from one sample of a study of blood T cell repertoires in COVID-19. Assay used: immunoSEQ multiplex PCR; TCRdb lists only in-frame clones, some missing. The table has roughly 250,000 clones, around nine tenths seen once. The sequenced sample was peripheral blood. These receptors all stem from a woman between 35 and 50 years old who had recovered from COVID-19. Each CDR3 is given without its conserved first and last residue. Expanded clones get a size class; other rows say once, few or many, or leave the size out.

j_call clone_size v_call cdr3_aa
TRBJ1-3 . TRBV6-1 ASSELGNTIY
TRBJ1-1 . TRBV5-6 ASYGRVQGQFEAF
TRBJ2-1 . TRBV5-1 ASSTEGLAGANEQF
TRBJ1-5 . TRBV28 ASSSLTVNQPQH
TRBJ1-2 . TRBV19 ASSALPGQGSYT
TRBJ2-7 . TRBV4-3 ASSPEGDAAGDPLGGDYEQY
TRBJ2-1 . TRBV19 ASSIDPGLAGVAYNEQF
TRBJ1-1 . TRBV18 ASSPDRGQVEAF
TRBJ2-3 . TRBV19 ASSVGQGAISTDTQY
TRBJ1-1 . TRBV20-1 SASLWAGKAF
TRBJ2-7 . TRBV25-1 ASRGQGMNEQY
TRBJ1-4 . TRBV28 ASSPFPRGQTTNEKLF
TRBJ2-5 . TRBV6-5 ASSRAGGFQETQY
TRBJ2-5 . TRBV7-3 ASSSGQQETQY
TRBJ2-7 . TRBV5-1 ASSLSWTPTGEQY
TRBJ1-3 once TRBV6-6 ASSSTGSWGNTIY
TRBJ1-1 . TRBV10-3 AISDRGNTEAF
TRBJ2-3 . TRBV18 ASSPREADTQY
TRBJ2-1 . TRBV7-2 ASSPRLAGGPGNEQF
TRBJ2-6 . TRBV27 ASSLGKWTAPSGANVLT
TRBJ2-7 . TRBV11-3 ASSPRTGLSYEQY
TRBJ2-1 . TRBV19 ASSIGGGSGAYEQF
TRBJ2-5 once TRBV27 ASSLGGEETQY
TRBJ2-5 . TRBV28 ASSSGTGGRETQY
TRBJ2-7 . TRBV5-1 ASYRDSSPYEQY
TRBJ1-4 . TRBV7-2 ASSPRQGGIEKLF
TRBJ1-3 . TRBV12-5 ASGLTGGTGNTIY
TRBJ1-1 . TRBV7-3 ASSLKRQGDTEAF
TRBJ1-2 . TRBV30 AWSEGGTYGYT
TRBJ2-7 . TRBV7-8 ASSRTPDYEQY
TRBJ1-4 . TRBV28 ASSSPGGEGEKLF
TRBJ2-3 . TRBV2 ASSVGHLLSTDTQY
TRBJ2-5 . TRBV20-1 SAGGEY
TRBJ2-3 once TRBV6-5 ASSTRTSGSDTQY
TRBJ1-3 . TRBV11-2 ASSPDAGTANLNTIY
TRBJ2-1 . TRBV7-9 ASSPRSDEQF
TRBJ2-3 . TRBV6-5 ASWARPTDTQY
TRBJ1-1 few TRBV18 ASSPVRRGGGDTEAF
TRBJ2-5 . TRBV28 ASSWGGGLVQETQY
TRBJ2-3 . TRBV5-1 ASSLGRADTQY
TRBJ2-3 . TRBV19 ASSDPPAGGLTDTQY
TRBJ2-4 . TRBV14 ASSQGIRGSENIQY
TRBJ2-2 . TRBV25-1 ASSELGGFLPGELF
TRBJ1-4 . TRBV14 ASSQKEEVAQGWWGNEKLF
TRBJ1-1 . TRBV7-8 ASSHRDRALEAF
TRBJ2-7 . TRBV27 ASITQNREQGEQY
TRBJ2-1 . TRBV10-3 AISASGGARRDYNEQF
TRBJ2-7 . TRBV6-5 ASSYSRQFYEQY
TRBJ2-1 . TRBV6-2/TRBV6-3 ASSPFSGNEQF
TRBJ1-2 . TRBV28 ASSTRELGQGGYGYT
TRBJ1-6 . TRBV2 ASRENGGGGSPLH
TRBJ1-6 once TRBV28 ASSFLGQITNSPLH
TRBJ1-1 . TRBV5-1 ASSRGMEHTEAF
TRBJ1-2 . TRBV18 ASSRQGYDYGYT
TRBJ1-6 . TRBV7-2 ASSSQGQAGSPLH
TRBJ1-5 . TRBV19 ASAEGLGQPQH